The rows below give T cell receptor beta chains drawn from one sample of a study of technical replicates of blood from four donors. TCRdb's copy holds only in-frame clones and misses some; the assay was immunoSEQ multiplex PCR. Of 70,000 or so clones listed, 92% are singletons. The sample comprised T cells isolated from PBMCs. These receptors originate from a human donor in good health. CDR3s include the opening cysteine and the closing phenylalanine or tryptophan. The D gene is left open where the match is weak. Part of the rows lack a size; the others show once, few, many or a class for expanded clones.

>TRBJ1-1|14|TRBV4-3|-|-
CASSPSWWATEAFF
TGCGCCAGCAGCCCCTCGTGGTGGGCCACCGAAGCTTTCTTT
>TRBJ2-7|14|TRBV2|TRBD2|-
CASSELAGLYEQYF
TGTGCCAGCAGTGAACTAGCGGGGTTATACGAGCAGTACTTC
>TRBJ1-5|17|TRBV23-1|-|-
CASSQSWTCYSNQPQHF
TGCGCCAGCAGTCAATCGTGGACATGCTATAGCAATCAGCCCCAGCATTTT
>TRBJ2-3|16|TRBV9|-|once
CASSVASGQATDTQYF
TGTGCCAGCAGCGTAGCTTCTGGGCAGGCCACAGATACGCAGTATTTT
>TRBJ1-4|15|TRBV27|-|-
CASSLISGSREKLFF
TGTGCCAGCAGTTTAATCTCGGGGTCTAGAGAAAAACTGTTTTTT
>TRBJ2-1|13|TRBV4-2|-|-
CASSQGQRDEQFF
TGTGCCAGCAGCCAAGGACAGCGAGATGAGCAGTTCTTC
>TRBJ2-7|14|TRBV5-8|-|-
CASSYTGYSYEQYF
TGTGCCAGCAGCTATACAGGGTACTCCTACGAGCAGTACTTC
>TRBJ2-7|16|TRBV5-6|-|-
CASSSQGSSRRYEQYF
TGTGCCAGCAGCTCGCAGGGTTCCTCACGACGCTACGAGCAGTACTTC
>TRBJ2-3|14|TRBV19|TRBD2|-
CASSRTSATDTQYF
TGTGCCAGTAGTAGGACTAGCGCCACAGATACGCAGTATTTT
>TRBJ1-2|16|TRBV4-1|-|-
CASSQEVGHSNYGYTF
TGCGCCAGCAGCCAAGAGGTTGGCCATTCGAACTATGGCTACACCTTC
>TRBJ2-5|12|TRBV29-1|-|-
CSVWGGQETQYF
TGCAGCGTTTGGGGAGGTCAAGAGACCCAGTACTTC
>TRBJ2-7|15|TRBV11-2|-|-
CASGLNREPSYEQYF
TGTGCCAGCGGACTGAACAGGGAGCCCTCCTACGAGCAGTACTTC
>TRBJ2-2|17|TRBV27|TRBD2|-
CASSLAGGVWDTGELFF
TGTGCCAGCAGTTTGGCGGGGGGAGTGTGGGACACCGGGGAGCTGTTTTTT
>TRBJ2-1|17|TRBV11-3|-|-
CASSFLSLISSYNEQFF
TGTGCCAGCAGCTTCCTATCCCTTATAAGCTCCTACAATGAGCAGTTCTTC
>TRBJ2-1|15|TRBV10-3|TRBD1|-
CAIEDLGTGVNEQFF
TGTGCCATAGAAGATCTGGGGACAGGGGTCAATGAGCAGTTCTTC
>TRBJ2-7|14|TRBV5-1|-|-
CASSLGQPNYEQYF
TGCGCCAGCAGCTTAGGACAGCCAAACTACGAGCAGTACTTC
>TRBJ2-1|17|TRBV28|-|-
CASSGTPTSQQYNEQFF
TGTGCCAGCAGCGGAACCCCCACTAGCCAGCAGTACAATGAGCAGTTCTTC
>TRBJ2-3|14|TRBV7-7|-|-
CASSLISSADTQYF
TGTGCCAGCAGCTTAATCTCCTCGGCAGATACGCAGTATTTT
>TRBJ2-5|12|TRBV28|-|-
CASSPSQETQYF
TGTGCCAGCAGTCCCTCCCAAGAGACCCAGTACTTC
>TRBJ2-7|16|TRBV4-2|-|-
CASSQLPQGEASEQYF
TGTGCCAGCAGCCAGCTACCCCAGGGTGAGGCGAGTGAGCAGTACTTC
>TRBJ1-4|13|TRBV29-1|-|-
CSVESGYDEKLFF
TGCAGCGTTGAATCAGGGTATGATGAAAAACTGTTTTTT
>TRBJ1-4|14|TRBV19|-|-
CASSVGTYNEKLFF
TGTGCCAGTAGTGTAGGTACCTATAATGAAAAACTGTTTTTT
>TRBJ2-1|14|TRBV7-9|-|-
CASSLASLAGEQFF
TGTGCCAGCAGCTTAGCGTCCCTAGCCGGGGAGCAGTTCTTC
>TRBJ2-5|15|TRBV4-1|TRBD1|once
CASSQIYDRGWTQYF
TGCGCCAGCAGCCAGATTTATGACAGGGGTTGGACCCAGTACTTC
>TRBJ1-2|16|TRBV4-1|-|once
CASSQSPGTRNYGYTF
TGCGCCAGCAGCCAGTCCCCCGGGACAAGGAACTATGGCTACACCTTC
>TRBJ2-3|16|TRBV4-2|-|-
CASSQEPQGSTDTQYF
TGTGCCAGCAGCCAAGAGCCCCAGGGTAGCACAGATACGCAGTATTTT
>TRBJ2-6|15|TRBV5-6|-|-
CASSVTYSGANVLTF
TGTGCCAGCAGCGTGACTTACTCTGGGGCCAACGTCCTGACTTTC
>TRBJ1-1|12|TRBV30|-|-
CAWTSLNTEAFF
TGTGCCTGGACCTCCCTGAACACTGAAGCTTTCTTT
>TRBJ2-1|15|TRBV30|TRBD2|-
CAWQRTSGSYNEQFF
TGTGCCTGGCAAAGGACTAGCGGGTCGTACAATGAGCAGTTCTTC
>TRBJ2-7|14|TRBV5-4|-|-
CASSLVSAQDEQYF
TGTGCCAGCAGCTTGGTCTCCGCACAGGACGAGCAGTACTTC
>TRBJ2-7|15|TRBV4-1|-|-
CASSQSPSSSYEQYF
TGCGCCAGCAGCCAAAGCCCCTCAAGCTCCTACGAGCAGTACTTC
>TRBJ2-2|18|TRBV7-9|-|-
CASSTDLMVSANTGELFF
TGTGCCAGCAGCACTGACTTGATGGTTTCTGCGAACACCGGGGAGCTGTTTTTT
>TRBJ2-7|14|TRBV10-2|-|-
CASSPPGVAYEQYF
TGCGCCAGCAGTCCTCCGGGAGTTGCCTACGAGCAGTACTTC
>TRBJ2-5|12|TRBV28|-|-
CASSLSWDTQYF
TGTGCCAGCAGTTTATCGTGGGACACTCAGTACTTC
>TRBJ2-7|14|TRBV19|-|once
CASSIGRGIGEQYF
TGTGCCAGTAGTATAGGGAGAGGGATTGGCGAGCAGTACTTC
>TRBJ2-7|14|TRBV2|-|-
CASSWTESSYEQYF
TGTGCCAGCAGCTGGACAGAAAGTTCCTACGAGCAGTACTTC
>TRBJ1-2|14|TRBV5-6|TRBD1|once
CASSNSGGHYGYTF
TGTGCCAGCAGCAATTCAGGGGGCCACTATGGCTACACCTTC
>TRBJ2-3|15|TRBV9|TRBD1|once
CASSFRGRRTDTQYF
TGTGCCAGCAGCTTCAGGGGGCGCCGCACAGATACGCAGTATTTT
>TRBJ2-1|18|TRBV7-9|TRBD2|-
CASSLEAAAAGGPHEQFF
TGTGCCAGCAGCTTAGAGGCTGCCGCTGCGGGAGGGCCCCATGAGCAGTTCTTC
>TRBJ1-5|15|TRBV6-4|-|-
CASIPRTSVYQPQHF
TGTGCCAGCATCCCAAGGACATCTGTTTATCAGCCCCAGCATTTT
>TRBJ2-1|15|TRBV11-3|-|-
CASSQAGYSYNEQFF
TGTGCCAGCAGTCAGGCGGGGTACTCCTACAATGAGCAGTTCTTC
>TRBJ2-1|16|TRBV9|TRBD2|-
CASSAFGRADFDEQFF
TGTGCCAGCAGCGCGTTCGGGAGGGCCGACTTCGATGAGCAGTTCTTC
>TRBJ2-1|10|TRBV20-1|-|once
CSARWHEQFF
TGCAGTGCTAGGTGGCACGAGCAGTTCTTC
>TRBJ1-2|16|TRBV18|TRBD1|-
CASSYRRDSQGYGYTF
TGTGCCAGCTCATACAGGCGGGACAGTCAAGGCTATGGCTACACCTTC
>TRBJ1-5|16|TRBV27|TRBD1|-
CASSKGAGWGNQPQHF
TGTGCCAGCAGTAAGGGGGCAGGGTGGGGCAATCAGCCCCAGCATTTT
>TRBJ2-7|11|TRBV6-5|-|-
CASRASYEQYF
TGTGCCAGCAGGGCTTCCTACGAGCAGTACTTC
>TRBJ2-7|16|TRBV4-3|-|-
CASSLLGSLSRGEQYF
TGCGCCAGCAGCCTGTTGGGCAGTCTATCTCGGGGCGAGCAGTACTTC
>TRBJ1-1|16|TRBV2|-|-
CASSEGRVMLGTEAFF
TGTGCCAGCAGTGAGGGCAGGGTAATGTTAGGCACTGAAGCTTTCTTT